The next 8 T cell receptor beta chains were all read from a single sample in a study of control samples from healthy donors and cancer patients (dated by TCRdb to the early 2020s). The library relied on the immunoSEQ multiplex PCR assay. This is the immuneACCESS table as TCRdb keeps it, with only in-frame sequences that have V and J called. A part of the clones is gone; compared with another copy, unresolved V genes explain less than half, and the rest is unexplained. Counted in this sample were 120,000 to 150,000 clones; roughly 90% of them appeared once. The ten most abundant clones make up around 10% of the sample. The sequenced sample consisted of blood. The receptors here all came from a man aged 30 to 39 in good health.

J is TRBJ1-1 and V is TRBV7-3; D perhaps matches TRBD1 (6 bases). V shed 0 bases and J shed 0 bases, with 20 bases lying between them. CDR3 size: 19 residues. Germline-derived CDR1 and CDR2 are SGHTA and FQGTGA. The CDR3 coding sequence is TGTGCCAGCAGCTTAACTGGGACTCAGGGGTTTCCGATGAACACTGAAGCTTTCTTT. The encoded protein is CASSLTGTQGFPMNTEAFF.

DNA for the CDR3: TGTGCCATCAGTGAGACCCTCGACAGCGTTGGTTTCGACACTGAAGCTTTCTTT. This sequence encodes CAISETLDSVGFDTEAFF. This chain uses TRBV10-3 with TRBJ1-1; D may be TRBD1 (5 bases). Germline V gives CDR1 ENHRY, CDR2 SYGVKD. The CDR3 is 18 amino acids. Trimming shortened V by 2 bases and J by 3 bases, and 22 bases separated the two germline ends.

The rearrangement uses TRBV7-2 and TRBJ2-3, with TRBD1 matching over 11 bases. With V trimmed by 6 bases and J by 7 bases, 9 bases remained unmatched. This CDR3 is built from 15 residues. In germline, CDR1 is SGHTA, CDR2 FQGNSA. The chain's CDR3 is CASRPLGTGGHTQYF. For the CDR3, the DNA is TGTGCCAGCAGGCCCCTGGGGACAGGGGGTCATACGCAGTATTTT.

This chain uses TRBV7-6 with TRBJ2-1, with D possibly being TRBD2 (5 bases). There are 15 residues in the CDR3. V was pared by 2 bases and J by 0 bases, with 8 bases between. Per germline, CDR1 SGHVS and CDR2 FNYEAQ. The CDR3 bases are TGTGCCAGCAGCTTAACGGGGAGCTCCTACAATGAGCAGTTCTTC. Its translation: CASSLTGSSYNEQFF.

This chain joins TRBV14 and TRBJ1-4; D remains unclear. CDR3 length: 15 amino acids. V lost 1 base and J lost 8, with 14 bases in between. Germline V gene sequence: CDR1 SGHDN, CDR2 FVKESK. This chain's CDR3 is CASSQAVRRAEKLFF. The CDR3 DNA sequence: TGTGCCAGCAGCCAAGCCGTGCGACGGGCCGAAAAACTGTTTTTT.

The chain employs TRBV30 and TRBJ1-5; 9 bases match TRBD1. Germline loops: CDR1 GTSNPN, CDR2 SVGIG (reference sequence). The CDR3 has 14 amino acids. J gave up 4 bases and V 3 bases, and 4 bases lay outside the gene matches. Here the CDR3 reads CAWSPDRGNQPQHF. Here the CDR3 DNA reads TGTGCCTGGAGCCCGGACAGGGGTAATCAGCCCCAGCATTTT.

This rearrangement joins TRBV25-1 to TRBJ2-2; maybe TRBD2 (5 bases). This CDR3 comprises 15 residues. Trimming shortened V by 2 bases and J by 6 bases, and 13 bases separated the two germline ends. From germline, CDR1 is MGHDK and CDR2 SYGVNS. Here the CDR3 reads CASSELALNAGELFF. CDR3 sequence (DNA): TGTGCCAGCAGTGAACTAGCCCTAAATGCCGGGGAGCTGTTTTTT.

The V and J genes are TRBV28 and TRBJ1-2; the D is unclear. This CDR3 contains 15 residues. V shed 6 bases and J shed 5 bases, with 19 bases lying between them. The V gene's germline CDR1 is MDHEN and CDR2 SYDVKM. The CDR3 DNA is TGTGCCAGCAGCCCCCGGCAGGTCGTTAAATATGGCTACACCTTC. It specifies CASSPRQVVKYGYTF.